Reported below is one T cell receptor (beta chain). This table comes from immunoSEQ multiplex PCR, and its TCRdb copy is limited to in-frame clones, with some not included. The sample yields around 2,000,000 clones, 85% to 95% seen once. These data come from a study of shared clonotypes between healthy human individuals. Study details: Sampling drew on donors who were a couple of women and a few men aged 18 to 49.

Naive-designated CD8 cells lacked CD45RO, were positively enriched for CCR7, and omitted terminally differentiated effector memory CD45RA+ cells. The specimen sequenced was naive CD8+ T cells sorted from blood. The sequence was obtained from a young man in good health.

The CDR3 DNA is TGTGCCAGCAGCTTACTTGGGACAGGGTCGGCCGGGGAGCTGTTTTTT. Its translation is CASSLLGTGSAGELFF. V and J are TRBV7-9 and TRBJ2-2; 9 positions match TRBD1. The CDR3 contains 16 residues. The V and J ends lost 2 bases and 6 bases, in that order; junction bases with no gene match: 7. Germline V gene sequence: CDR1 SEHNR, CDR2 FQNEAQ (reference sequence). Using reference TRBV7-9 and TRBJ2-2 for the parts outside the CDR3, the full variable domain is DTGVSQNPRHKITKRGQNVTFRCDPISEHNRLYWYRQTLGQGPEFLTYFQNEAQLEKSRLLSDRFSAERPKGSFSTLEIQRTEQGDSAMYLCASSLLGTGSAGELFFGEGSRLTVL.